Sequencing of this TCR beta chain was carried out in a study of cytomegalovirus exposure and HLA in healthy donors. The CDR3 is 14 amino acids. Germline V CDR1 and CDR2: SNHLY, FYNNEI. The V and J ends lost 5 bases and 2 bases, in that order; junction bases with no gene match: 3. With 60 Vbeta and 13 Jbeta primers, the PCR was carried out. As processed by the authors: Counted up in a later analysis, unique TCR beta chains came to about 80 million, with around 10 million shared. Profiled with immunoSEQ multiplex PCR; TCRdb holds only in-frame clones, not every one. V, J and clone size reflect that table, while D and trimming were determined from the DNA. Of some 110,000 clones detected, 60% to 85% appear once; the ten largest clones hold less than 2.5%. Study-level findings and limits: It emerged from a later analysis that several of the most significant clusters appeared to be linked to common viral pathogens.

On this clone itself: Its antigen remains unidentified.

The source is a man aged 45 to 65 in good health and CMV-seronegative. Sequenced: PBMCs. The V and J genes are TRBV2 and TRBJ2-3; 8 bases fit TRBD2. CDR3 loop: CASSSGGFTDTQYF. The CDR3 region has the DNA TGTGCCAGCAGTAGCGGGGGTTTCACAGATACGCAGTATTTT.